Listed below are T cell receptor beta chains from one sample, sequenced in a study of control samples from healthy donors and cancer patients. TCRdb's copy holds only in-frame clones and misses some; the assay was immunoSEQ multiplex PCR. The data contain approximately 100,000 clones, about 83% of them seen just once; the ten biggest clones take up roughly 2.1%. The sequencing input was blood. The receptors were sampled from a woman aged 40 to 50 in good health. Each CDR3 is given with its conserved first and last residue. D genes are given only for firm matches. Clone size is stated in some rows and not others, as once, few, many or a class when expanded.

size,J,V,D,DNA,CDR3
NA,TRBJ2-7,TRBV24-1,TRBD1,TGTGCCACCAGTGATTCCGGGACAGCCACCTACGAGCAGTACTTC,CATSDSGTATYEQYF
NA,TRBJ1-1,TRBV27,NA,TGTGCCAGCAGTCCCGGACCCCCTGAAGCTTTCTTT,CASSPGPPEAFF
NA,TRBJ1-1,TRBV28,TRBD1,TGTGCCAGCAGTCCAATCAGGGGGCTGTACACTGAAGCTTTCTTT,CASSPIRGLYTEAFF
NA,TRBJ2-2,TRBV7-2,NA,TGTGCCAGCAGCTTATTAAGAGACACCGGGGAGCTGTTTTTT,CASSLLRDTGELFF
NA,TRBJ1-2,TRBV10-1,TRBD1,TGCGCCAGCAGTGAGACAGGGGGCGCCGGCTACACCTTC,CASSETGGAGYTF
NA,TRBJ2-1,TRBV24-1,NA,TGTGCCACCAGTGATGCCGGGCCTAGCTCCTACAATGAGCAGTTCTTC,CATSDAGPSSYNEQFF
NA,TRBJ2-3,TRBV6-2/TRBV6-3,NA,TGTGCCAGCAGTTACTCCGGTCCGAGAGGAGATACGCAGTATTTT,CASSYSGPRGDTQYF
few,TRBJ1-1,TRBV3-1/TRBV3-2,NA,TGTGCCAGCAGCCAAGCCGGGAACACTGAAGCTTTCTTT,CASSQAGNTEAFF
NA,TRBJ2-3,TRBV5-1,TRBD2,TGCGCCAGCAGCCCCAACCTCGGACTAGCGGGGGGAGATACGCAGTATTTT,CASSPNLGLAGGDTQYF
few,TRBJ2-5,TRBV27,TRBD1,TGTGCCAGCAGTTCCTGGGGGCAGGGGGCCGAGACCCAGTACTTC,CASSSWGQGAETQYF
NA,TRBJ2-7,TRBV19,NA,TGTGCCAGTAGTATTGGCCGGCCAGGGGGGTACGAGCAGTACTTC,CASSIGRPGGYEQYF
NA,TRBJ2-3,TRBV4-1,TRBD2,TGCGCCAGCAGCCCCGGTCGGAGCGGGGGGACTTTCTATTATTTT,CASSPGRSGGTFYYF
NA,TRBJ2-7,TRBV20-1,NA,TGCAGTGCTAGTGCTCAGAACAACGAGCAGTACTTC,CSASAQNNEQYF
NA,TRBJ1-2,TRBV4-3,NA,TGCGCCAGCAGCCATTCTTTGGCCGTACAAGGCTACACCTTC,CASSHSLAVQGYTF
NA,TRBJ1-1,TRBV27,TRBD1,TGTGCCAGCAGACTACAGGGGAGTTTTGGGGAAGCTTTCTTT,CASRLQGSFGEAFF